Following are 21 T cell receptor beta chains from one sample sequenced in a study of blood T cells in healthy people across ages. It was with a sample-barcoded 5' primer and a J-beta primer mix that a second PCR of roughly 7 to 12 cycles was run. A single record per CDR3 protein comes from TCRdb applying MiXCR to the 5' RACE reads. The sample yields 730,000 or so distinct CDR3 sequences, approximately 43% seen once. Material for sequencing was blood. The receptors were sampled from a woman aged 60 to 75 in good health.

This clonotype was counted only a few times. The rearrangement uses TRBV14 and TRBJ2-5; possible D gene TRBD2, 6 bases. The DNA end is a closer match to TRBJ2-7, so the J assignment may be wrong. The germline CDR1 and CDR2 sequences are SGHDN and FVKESK. The CDR3 runs 15 residues. CDR3 protein: CASSQDTAGSHEQYF. The CDR3 bases are TGTGCCAGCAGCCAAGATACGGCGGGAAGCCACGAGCAGTACTTC.

The chain carries TRBV6-5 and TRBJ2-7, with 14 bases identical to TRBD2. CDR1 and CDR2 (germline): MNHEY, SVGAGI. The junction had 8 bases not matched to a gene; V was cut back by 4 bases and J by 6 bases. The CDR3 spans 16 residues. The CDR3 nucleotides read TGTGCCAGCAGTTCCCGACTAGCGGGAGGGCCGTCCGAGCAGTACTTC. Protein sequence: CASSSRLAGGPSEQYF.

Regarding this clonotype: One end of the junction does not line up with germline, which may come from a read error. This sequence joins TRBV7-2 and TRBJ1-1; D is uncertain. CDR1 is SGHTA, CDR2 FQGNSA, per germline. The CDR3 contains 12 residues. CDR3 region: CASSGRNAEAFF. CDR3 nucleotide sequence: TGTGCCAGCAGCGGCAGGAACGCTGAAGCTTTCTTT.

The V and J genes are TRBV6-5 and TRBJ2-5; 10 bases are shared with TRBD2. CDR3 length: 16 residues. V shed 4 bases, J shed 5 bases, and the junction held 10 bases outside the gene matches. Germline lookup yields CDR1 MNHEY and CDR2 SVGAGI. This chain's CDR3 is CASSCWASGGQETQYF. DNA of the CDR3: TGTGCCAGCAGTTGCTGGGCTAGCGGGGGTCAGGAGACCCAGTACTTC.

The CDR3 region is CASSLDGRRDNEQFF. The CDR3, as DNA: TGTGCCAGCAGCTTAGACGGGCGGCGGGACAATGAGCAGTTCTTC. This chain joins TRBV7-3 and TRBJ2-1; TRBD2 is a possible D gene (5 bases). CDR3 length equals 15 residues. Between the trimmed V and J ends, which lost 2 bases and 5 bases, there was a span of 13 bases. CDR1 and CDR2 (germline): SGHTA, FQGTGA.

This clonotype occurred once. V gene TRBV7-8 combines with J gene TRBJ2-3; D possibly uses TRBD1 or TRBD2 (6 bases each). The CDR3 sequence is 16 residues long. The V gene's germline CDR1 is SGHVS and CDR2 FQNEAQ. V lost 1 base and J lost 4, with 15 bases in between. The CDR3 protein is CASSLGGARRADTQYF. The CDR3 DNA is TGTGCCAGCAGCTTAGGGGGGGCGCGCAGGGCAGATACGCAGTATTTT.

This clonotype came up a few times. This sequence joins TRBV3-1 and TRBJ2-1; a weak D match, TRBD1 (5 bases). The germline CDR1 and CDR2 sequences are LGHDT and YNNKEL (reference sequence). The V gene lost 5 bases and the J gene lost 5 bases, with 13 bases spanning the gap. The CDR3 is made up of 14 amino acids. Here the CDR3 reads CASSIWGQDNEQFF. The CDR3 DNA sequence: TGTGCCAGCAGCATCTGGGGCCAGGACAATGAGCAGTTCTTC.

The rearrangement links TRBV6-1 to TRBJ1-5; maybe TRBD1 (6 bases). V was clipped by 4 bases and J by 4 bases, with 8 bases between them. The germline CDR1 and CDR2 sequences are MNHNS and SASEGT. CDR3 length equals 13 residues. The CDR3 nucleotides are TGTGCCAGCAGTGCGGACAGAAATCAGCCCCAGCATTTT. It is translated as CASSADRNQPQHF.

This clonotype turned up a few times. The V gene is TRBV7-2, the J gene TRBJ2-1; 10 bases fit TRBD1. CDR3 length: 15 residues. Germline V gene data show CDR1 as SGHTA and CDR2 as FQGNSA. Trimming cost V 5 bases and J 3 bases; bases outside gene matches: 4. The CDR3 spells CASSGDRGFYNEQFF. CDR3 nucleotides: TGTGCCAGCAGCGGGGACAGGGGATTCTACAATGAGCAGTTCTTC.

This clonotype was found once. The chain has TRBV5-6 and TRBJ2-6, with 9 bases lining up with TRBD1. This CDR3 comprises 17 residues. V gave up 6 bases and J gave up 0 bases; unmatched junction bases: 7. Germline CDR1 SGHDT, CDR2 YYEEEE. The CDR3 bases are TGTGCCAGCAAATACGAGACAGGGGGCTCTGGGGCCAACGTCCTGACTTTC. It codes for CASKYETGGSGANVLTF.

The V and J genes are TRBV7-8 and TRBJ1-1, with 8 bases identical to TRBD1. Per the germline V gene, CDR1 is SGHVS and CDR2 is FQNEAQ. With 5 bases clipped from V and 11 bases from J, the junction kept 7 bases outside the gene matches. This CDR3 comprises 12 residues. The CDR3 DNA is TGTGCCAGCAGCCCTCGAACAGGGGGGGCTTTCTTT. Amino acid sequence: CASSPRTGGAFF.

This clonotype occurred a few times. DNA for the CDR3: TGCGCCAGCAGCTTGACTATGGCGCCGGGACAGGATCAAGCTTTCTTT. Translating gives CASSLTMAPGQDQAFF. The chain couples TRBV5-1 to TRBJ1-1; 8 bases map to TRBD1. Per the germline V gene, CDR1 is SGHRS and CDR2 is YFSETQ. The CDR3 runs to 16 residues. Unmatched junction bases numbered 14, after V lost 1 base and J lost 9 bases.

This chain connects TRBV4-3 to TRBJ2-2; 7 bases are a match to TRBD2. Germline V gene data show CDR1 as LGHNA and CDR2 as YSLEER. Germline trimming cut 5 bases from V and 8 bases from J; bases unmatched to any gene: 8. CDR3 length equals 14 residues. CDR3 sequence: CASSARRGGGELFF. CDR3 DNA: TGCGCCAGCAGCGCCCGACGGGGAGGGGGGGAGCTGTTTTTT.

As for this clonotype: Possible read error: a much larger clone is one base away. J is TRBJ1-2 and V is TRBV10-3; D is perhaps TRBD1 (5 bases). The CDR3 loop spans 16 amino acids. Germline lookup yields CDR1 ENHRY and CDR2 SYGVKD. V lost 0 bases, J lost 6 bases, and 17 bases lay in between. CDR3 amino acids: CAISESERGEVDGYTF. CDR3 DNA: TGTGCCATCAGTGAGTCGGAAAGGGGAGAAGTTGATGGCTACACCTTC.

This clonotype appeared a few times. V and J are TRBV3-1 and TRBJ2-4; D is perhaps TRBD1 or TRBD2 (7 bases each). With the DNA end fitting TRBJ2-5 better, the J assignment may be wrong. From germline, CDR1 is LGHDT and CDR2 YNNKEL (reference sequence). CDR3 length: 15 residues. The CDR3 nucleotides are TGTGCCAGCAGCCCGCAGACTAGCAGGGGGGAGACCCAGTACTTC. Amino acid sequence: CASSPQTSRGETQYF.

The chain couples TRBV9 to TRBJ2-5, with 13 bases that match TRBD2. Trimming took 4 bases from V and 11 from J; bases not matched to a gene: 14. Germline V lookup: CDR1 SGDLS, CDR2 YYNGEE. This CDR3 comprises 16 residues. The CDR3 sequence is CASSLSGTSGEREQYF. CDR3 bases: TGTGCCAGCAGCCTTTCCGGGACTAGCGGGGAAAGGGAGCAGTACTTC.

With regard to this clonotype: One end of the junction fails to match germline, which may point to a read error. The chain couples TRBV5-4 to TRBJ1-4; 7 positions agree with TRBD1. CDR1 and CDR2 from the germline V gene are SGHNT and YYREEE (reference sequence). This CDR3 is 14 amino acids long. DNA for the CDR3: TGTACCAGCAGCGGGGACAGTTATAATGAAAAACTGTTTTTT. Translated: CTSSGDSYNEKLFF.

The CDR3 sequence is CASSYDLLTGRDNEQYF. The CDR3 DNA is TGTGCCAGCAGCTATGACCTATTGACAGGCAGGGACAATGAGCAGTACTTC. The chain combines TRBV7-9 with TRBJ2-7, with a weak D call TRBD1 (6 bases). CDR1 and CDR2 from the germline V gene are SEHNR and FQNEAQ (reference sequence). The CDR3 has 17 amino acids. Deletions cut 4 bases from V and 7 bases from J, with 26 bases between.

The gene calls are TRBV11-1 and TRBJ2-1; D tentatively fits TRBD1 or TRBD2 (5 bases each). Trimming cost V 5 bases and J 10 bases, with 12 bases left between them. Germline CDR1 SGHAT, CDR2 FQDESV (reference sequence). The CDR3 sequence is 12 residues long. Here the CDR3 DNA reads TGTGCCAGCAGCGCGGACTGGGGCGAGCAGTTCTTC. Translated: CASSADWGEQFF.

This clonotype was seen only a few times. The chain uses TRBV20-1 and TRBJ2-3; weak D call: TRBD2 (7 bases). This CDR3 is 15 amino acids long. V was shortened by 5 bases and J by 5 bases, with 20 bases between the two germline ends. Germline values: CDR1 DFQATT, CDR2 SNEGSKA (reference sequence). Here the CDR3 reads CSAPPGLLGGDTQYF. In DNA form, the CDR3 reads TGCAGTGCTCCCCCGGGACTATTAGGGGGAGATACGCAGTATTTT.

There are a few counts of this clonotype. The rearrangement uses TRBV3-1 and TRBJ2-1; 7 bases map to TRBD2. CDR1 is LGHDT and CDR2 is YNNKEL in the germline V gene (reference sequence). The trim removed 0 bases at V and 2 bases at J, leaving 1 base unmatched. The CDR3 consists of 15 residues. The CDR3: CASSQEAGTYNEQFF. DNA of the CDR3: TGTGCCAGCAGCCAAGAAGCGGGAACCTACAATGAGCAGTTCTTC.